This TCR beta chain was obtained from a study of shared T cell receptors in the human thymus. Assay used: immunoSEQ multiplex PCR; TCRdb lists only in-frame clones, some missing. The sample shows some 660,000 clones, around 87% of them seen only once. The same data also contributed to another study, on human thymus T cells. From that report: Thymus tissue for the work was resected from patients undergoing corrective heart surgery. Apparent skewing of V and J gene usage characterized both thymic and blood repertoires.

Sequenced sample: thymocytes. This TCR was sampled from a boy under three years old with a congenital heart defect.

The CDR3 bases are TGTGCCAGCAGATACCAGGGGCAGGACGAGCAGTACTTC. Protein product: CASRYQGQDEQYF. The chain combines TRBV11-2 with TRBJ2-7, with D perhaps TRBD1 (6 bases). CDR3 length: 13 amino acids. V shed 6 bases and J shed 5 bases, with 14 bases lying between them. Germline V gene data show CDR1 as SGHAT and CDR2 as FQNNGV.